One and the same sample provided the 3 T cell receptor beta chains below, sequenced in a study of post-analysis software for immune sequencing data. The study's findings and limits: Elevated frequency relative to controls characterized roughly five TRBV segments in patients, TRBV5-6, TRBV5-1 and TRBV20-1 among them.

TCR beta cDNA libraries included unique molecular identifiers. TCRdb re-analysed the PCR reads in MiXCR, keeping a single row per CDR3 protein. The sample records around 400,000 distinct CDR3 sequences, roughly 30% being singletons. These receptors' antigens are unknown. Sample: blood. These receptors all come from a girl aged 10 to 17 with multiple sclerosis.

The CDR3 region is CASSLAETSGDTQYF. CDR3 sequence (DNA): TGCGCCAGCAGCTTGGCCGAGACTAGCGGTGATACGCAGTATTTT. The chain links TRBV5-1 to TRBJ2-3, with 9 bases fitting TRBD2. This CDR3 has 15 residues. Per germline, CDR1 SGHRS and CDR2 YFSETQ. V gave up 0 bases and J gave up 6 bases; unmatched junction bases: 5.

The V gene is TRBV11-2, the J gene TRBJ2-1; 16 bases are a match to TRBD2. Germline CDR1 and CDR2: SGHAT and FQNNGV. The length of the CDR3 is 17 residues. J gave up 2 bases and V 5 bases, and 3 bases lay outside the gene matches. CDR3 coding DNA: TGTGCCAGCAGCCTCGGGACTAGCGGGGGGGCCTACAATGAGCAGTTCTTC. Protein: CASSLGTSGGAYNEQFF.

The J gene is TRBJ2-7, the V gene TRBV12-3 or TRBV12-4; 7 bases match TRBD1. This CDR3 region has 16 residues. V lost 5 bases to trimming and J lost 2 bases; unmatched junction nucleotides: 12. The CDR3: CASSPRPGQIPYEQYF. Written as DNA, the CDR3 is TGTGCCAGCAGTCCCCGGCCGGGACAGATCCCCTACGAGCAGTACTTC.